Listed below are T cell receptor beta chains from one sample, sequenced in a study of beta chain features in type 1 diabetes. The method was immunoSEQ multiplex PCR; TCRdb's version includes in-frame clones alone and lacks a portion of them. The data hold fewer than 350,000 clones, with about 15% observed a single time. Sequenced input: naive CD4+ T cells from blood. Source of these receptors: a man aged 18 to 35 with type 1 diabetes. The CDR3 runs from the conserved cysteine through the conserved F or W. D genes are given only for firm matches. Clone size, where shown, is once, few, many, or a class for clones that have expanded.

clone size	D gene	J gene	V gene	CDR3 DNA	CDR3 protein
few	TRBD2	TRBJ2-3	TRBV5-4	TGTGCCAGCAGCCCACAGACCGGGGGGATTAGCACAGATACGCAGTATTTT	CASSPQTGGISTDTQYF
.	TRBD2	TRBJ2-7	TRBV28	TGTGCCAGCAGTGGCTGGACTAGCGGGGCCAGCGAGCAGTACTTC	CASSGWTSGASEQYF
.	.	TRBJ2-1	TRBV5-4	TGTGCCAGCAGCTTGGACAACAATGAGCAGTTCTTC	CASSLDNNEQFF
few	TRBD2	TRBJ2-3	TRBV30	TGTGCCTGGAGGGGGAGAGCGGGAAATTGGGGTGGTAGCACAGATACGCAGTATTTT	CAWRGRAGNWGGSTDTQYF
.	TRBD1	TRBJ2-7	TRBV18	TGTGCCAGCTCACAGGGGACAGGGCCCTCCTACGAGCAGTACTTC	CASSQGTGPSYEQYF
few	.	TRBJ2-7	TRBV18	TGTGCCAGCTCACCACCGGGGGCTCCCTTCTCCTACGAGCAGTACTTC	CASSPPGAPFSYEQYF
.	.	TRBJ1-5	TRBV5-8	TGTGCCAGCAGCTTGGAACGGAATCAGCCCCAGCATTTT	CASSLERNQPQHF
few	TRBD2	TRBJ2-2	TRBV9	TGTGCCAGCAGCCCCAGAGTTAGCGGGGGCCGGGGGACCGGGGAGCTGTTTTTT	CASSPRVSGGRGTGELFF
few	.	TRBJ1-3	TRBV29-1	TGCAGCGTTGAAGGGAGAGCATCTGGAAACACCATATATTTT	CSVEGRASGNTIYF
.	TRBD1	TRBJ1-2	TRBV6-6	TGTGCCAGCAGGGCTCGGACAGGGAATAACTATGGCTACACCTTC	CASRARTGNNYGYTF
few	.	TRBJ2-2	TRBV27	TGTGGTTCAGGGTTGAACACCGGGGAGCTGTTTTTT	CGSGLNTGELFF
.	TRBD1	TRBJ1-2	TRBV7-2	TGTGCCAGCAGCTTAGCTTGGACAGGGGAGGGCTACACCTTC	CASSLAWTGEGYTF
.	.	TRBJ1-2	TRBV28	TGTGCCAGCAGTTTAATCACAGGGACCTATGGCTACACCTTC	CASSLITGTYGYTF
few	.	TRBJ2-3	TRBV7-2	TGTGCCAGCAGCTTAGTAGGGACTAGCACAGATACGCAGTATTTT	CASSLVGTSTDTQYF